The 32 T cell receptor beta chains below were found in one sample sequenced in a study of human T cells and chemical hapten exposure. Time point: patch test 2, 6 weeks after DPC sensitization. Specified treatment: therapeutic diphenylcyclopropenone sensitization with weekly scalp DPC. TCRdb reprocessed the RACE reads via MiXCR and lists one record per CDR3 protein. Of about 40,000 distinct CDR3 sequences in the sample, 3% to 3.5% were seen once. Sequenced material: whole blood, taken in connection with sensitization to the hapten diphenylcyclopropenone (DPC). These receptor sequences come from a man aged 40-49 years with alopecia areata. Some clones in this sample may be carry-over from other donors' samples.

This clonotype was picked up many times. The genes are TRBV20-1 and TRBJ1-1; D gene uncertain. This CDR3 is 14 amino acids long. Germline values: CDR1 DFQATT, CDR2 SNEGSKA (reference sequence). V was pared by 1 base and J by 2 bases, with 11 bases between. DNA of the CDR3: TGCAGTGCTAGAGGTCCCAGAGGTAACACTGAAGCTTTCTTT. Translating it yields CSARGPRGNTEAFF.

This clonotype was detected many times. The rearrangement links TRBV7-9 to TRBJ2-1; 14 bases fit TRBD2. With V trimmed by 6 bases and J by 4 bases, 2 bases remained unmatched. CDR3 length: 15 residues. Looked up from germline, CDR1 is SEHNR and CDR2 is FQNEAQ (reference sequence). As DNA, the CDR3 is TGTGCCAGCAGTCGGACTAGCGGGAGGTACAATGAGCAGTTCTTC. Translating it yields CASSRTSGRYNEQFF.

The chain has TRBV6-5 and TRBJ2-3; 8 positions agree with TRBD2. This CDR3 has 15 amino acids. With 8 bases clipped from V and 5 bases from J, the junction kept 12 bases outside the gene matches. From germline, CDR1 is MNHEY and CDR2 SVGAGI. The CDR3 DNA sequence: TGTGCCAGCGGAACAAGCGGGAGAGGGAGAGATACGCAGTATTTT. It translates to CASGTSGRGRDTQYF.

The rearrangement joins TRBV10-2 to TRBJ2-7, with 9 bases lining up with TRBD2. Germline V gives CDR1 WSHSY, CDR2 SAAADI. There are 17 residues in the CDR3. V lost 9 bases to trimming and J lost 0 bases; unmatched junction nucleotides: 15. DNA of the CDR3: TGCGCCAGTTTTGGGGCTAGCGGGGCGAAGAGCTCCTACGAGCAGTACTTC. Translated, it gives CASFGASGAKSSYEQYF.

This clonotype was counted at least ten times. V gene TRBV2 combines with J gene TRBJ1-2; D is unresolved. The CDR3 contains 14 residues. V dropped 7 bases and J dropped 2 bases, with 14 bases sitting between them. CDR1 and CDR2 (germline): SNHLY, FYNNEI. The CDR3 coding sequence is TGTGCCAGCATAGATGGCACGGGAAACTATGGCTACACCTTC. Amino acids: CASIDGTGNYGYTF.

A few counts support this clonotype. The rearrangement uses TRBV6-5 and TRBJ1-6; tentatively, D is TRBD1 (5 bases). This CDR3 has 17 residues. CDR1 and CDR2 from the germline V gene are MNHEY and SVGAGI. V gave up 0 bases and J gave up 0 bases, with 9 bases separating them. CDR3 sequence (DNA): TGTGCCAGCAGTTACTCGGGACGAAGCTCCTATAATTCACCCCTCCACTTT. Protein: CASSYSGRSSYNSPLHF.

This clonotype was recorded many times. This chain joins TRBV19 and TRBJ2-5, with D perhaps assigned TRBD1 or TRBD2 (5 bases each). The germline V gene encodes CDR1 LNHDA and CDR2 SQIVND (reference sequence). The CDR3 contains 13 residues. V lost 10 bases and J lost 4, with 16 bases in between. CDR3 in amino acids: CATSEGKRETQYF. CDR3 bases: TGTGCCACCTCCGAGGGGAAGCGAGAGACCCAGTACTTC. The variable domain in full, with the rest retrieved from reference TRBV19 and TRBJ2-5, is DGGITQSPKYLFRKEGQNVTLSCEQNLNHDAMYWYRQDPGQGLRLIYYSQIVNDFQKGDIAEGYSVSREKKESFPLTVTSAQKNPTAFYLCATSEGKRETQYFGPGTRLLVL.

This clonotype came up many times. The chain uses TRBV6-2 or TRBV6-3 and TRBJ2-1; D tentatively reads TRBD1 or TRBD2 (6 bases each). Germline V gene sequence: CDR1 MNHEY, CDR2 SVGEGT. The CDR3 sequence is 15 residues long. V was cut by 2 bases and J by 7 bases, with 15 bases left in between. The CDR3 coding sequence is TGTGCCAGCAGTTACGCCGGGGGCCGGGGAAATGAGCAGTTCTTC. Its protein is CASSYAGGRGNEQFF.

Many counts were recorded for this clonotype. V usage is TRBV5-8 and J usage is TRBJ2-1, with D perhaps TRBD2 (6 bases). This CDR3 has 15 amino acids. CDR1 is SGHTS and CDR2 is YDEGEE in the germline V gene. V lost 3 bases, J lost 8 bases, and 18 bases lay in between. The CDR3 DNA is TGTGCCAGCAGCTCTCGGAGGGCCGAGGGCGATGAGCAGTTCTTC. Encoded protein: CASSSRRAEGDEQFF.

The sample holds many counts of this clonotype. The J gene is TRBJ2-5, the V gene TRBV20-1, with D unclear. Trimming stripped 3 bases from V and 1 base from J, with 6 bases between. CDR1 DFQATT and CDR2 SNEGSKA come from the germline V gene (reference sequence). The CDR3 has 12 amino acids. The CDR3 loop reads CSARSGQETQYF. Here the CDR3 DNA reads TGCAGTGCTAGGTCCGGCCAAGAGACCCAGTACTTC.

This clonotype showed up just a few times. The chain has TRBV15 and TRBJ1-5, with TRBD1 as a possible D gene (5 bases). The ends were cut back, 0 bases at V and 5 bases at J, with 26 bases in the middle. Germline V CDR1 and CDR2: LNHNV, YYDKDF (reference sequence). The CDR3 has 20 amino acids. CDR3 DNA: TGTGCCACCAGCAGAGATCTATTGGGGTATGCCAGGGATGTTGATCAGCCCCAGCATTTT. The encoded protein is CATSRDLLGYARDVDQPQHF.

This clonotype was seen repeatedly, ten times or more. This sequence joins TRBV12-3 or TRBV12-4 and TRBJ1-2; TRBD1 might be the D (6 bases). This CDR3 spans 13 amino acids. Between the trimmed V and J ends, which lost 6 bases and 2 bases, there was a span of 10 bases. The DNA for the CDR3 is TGTGCCAGCAGCCGAGGACAGAACTATGGCTACACCTTC. Translation: CASSRGQNYGYTF.

The chain uses TRBV28 and TRBJ2-7; 14 bases map to TRBD2. The CDR3 sequence is 15 residues long. V trimming: 4 bases; J trimming: 4 bases; junction bases outside the gene matches: 3. The germline CDR1 and CDR2 sequences are MDHEN and SYDVKM. CDR3 DNA: TGTGCCAGCAGTTCCGGACTAGCGGGAGGATACGAGCAGTACTTC. Protein product: CASSSGLAGGYEQYF.

This clonotype was recorded at least ten times. The rearrangement joins TRBV6-2 or TRBV6-3 to TRBJ1-5; possible D gene TRBD1, 6 bases. The CDR3 has 17 residues. The V and J ends lost 6 bases and 0 bases respectively, with 18 bases between them. Looked up from germline, CDR1 is MNHEY and CDR2 is SVGEGT. The DNA for the CDR3 is TGTGCCAGCAGACAACCGGGACAACAGAGTAGCAATCAGCCCCAGCATTTT. It translates to CASRQPGQQSSNQPQHF.

There are many counts of this clonotype. This chain uses TRBV5-4 with TRBJ2-2, with D unclear. Trimming removed 0 bases from V and 0 bases from J, with 9 bases in between. Germline CDR1 and CDR2: SGHNT and YYREEE (reference sequence). The CDR3 length is 16 residues. The CDR3 DNA follows: TGTGCCAGCAGCTTGGGACTCAACGCGAACACCGGGGAGCTGTTTTTT. Protein sequence: CASSLGLNANTGELFF. The variable domain in full, completed from reference TRBV5-4 and TRBJ2-2, reads ETGVTQSPTHLIKTRGQQVTLRCSSQSGHNTVSWYQQALGQGPQFIFQYYREEENGRGNFPPRFSGLQFPNYSSELNVNALELDDSALYLCASSLGLNANTGELFFGEGSRLTVL.

There are many counts of this clonotype. The chain has TRBV19 and TRBJ1-5; 10 nucleotides match TRBD1. Germline trimming cut 3 bases from V and 5 bases from J; bases unmatched to any gene: 4. CDR1 is LNHDA, CDR2 SQIVND, per germline (reference sequence). This CDR3 contains 15 residues. CDR3 sequence: CASSMGDRGDQPQHF. DNA for the CDR3: TGTGCCAGTAGTATGGGGGACAGGGGTGATCAGCCCCAGCATTTT.

This chain links TRBV29-1 with TRBJ1-1, with D perhaps TRBD1 (6 bases). V shed 4 bases and J shed 11 bases, with 20 bases lying between them. Looked up from germline, CDR1 is SQVTM and CDR2 is ANQGSEA. CDR3 size: 13 residues. CDR3 amino acids: CSVVQGRGWGAFF. The DNA of the CDR3 is TGCAGCGTTGTCCAGGGCAGGGGTTGGGGGGCTTTCTTT.

This clonotype was picked up many times. The genes are TRBV12-3 or TRBV12-4 and TRBJ1-1; a possible D gene is TRBD1 (6 bases). CDR3 size: 13 residues. V lost 6 bases and J lost 6, with 14 bases in between. The CDR3 sequence is CASSTGQFAEAFF. The CDR3 DNA is TGTGCCAGCAGCACCGGACAGTTCGCTGAAGCTTTCTTT.

This clonotype has ten or more counts. The chain uses TRBV18 and TRBJ2-3; TRBD2 is a possible D gene (5 bases). There are 14 residues in the CDR3. Germline assignment: CDR1 KGHSH and CDR2 LQKENI. Trimming shortened V by 2 bases and J by 0 bases, and 6 bases separated the two germline ends. The CDR3 loop is CASSPGSSTDTQYF. CDR3 nucleotide sequence: TGTGCCAGCTCACCAGGGAGTAGCACAGATACGCAGTATTTT.

This clonotype was counted only a few times. The chain uses TRBV5-4 and TRBJ2-3; 9 nucleotides match TRBD1. The CDR3 has 15 residues. Per the germline V gene, CDR1 is SGHNT and CDR2 is YYREEE (reference sequence). After removal of 4 bases from V and 0 bases from J, the junction contained 3 bases not matched to a gene. The CDR3 bases are TGTGCCAGCAGCAAGGACAGGGGAAGCACAGATACGCAGTATTTT. It encodes CASSKDRGSTDTQYF.

This clonotype was observed many times. The rearrangement uses TRBV29-1 and TRBJ2-5; 11 nucleotides agree with TRBD2. V was pared by 0 bases and J by 4 bases, with 1 base of the junction left unmatched. CDR1 is SQVTM, CDR2 ANQGSEA, per germline. This CDR3 contains 14 residues. The CDR3 nucleotides are TGCAGCGTTGAAGATGGACTAGCGGGAGAGACCCAGTACTTC. This translates into CSVEDGLAGETQYF.

Many counts were recorded for this clonotype. This rearrangement joins TRBV27 to TRBJ2-1; unclear D gene. Germline values: CDR1 MNHEY, CDR2 SMNVEV (reference sequence). V shed 5 bases and J shed 0 bases, with 8 bases lying between them. CDR3 length: 14 amino acids. CDR3 bases: TGTGCCAGCAGTGTCCCTCCCTCCTACAATGAGCAGTTCTTC. Protein product: CASSVPPSYNEQFF.

This clonotype was recorded many times. The chain is built from TRBV7-3 and TRBJ2-1; TRBD2 matches at 12 bases. The CDR3 consists of 15 residues. The J segment lost 6 bases and the V segment lost 5 bases, leaving 5 bases of the junction unmatched. Germline CDR1 SGHTA, CDR2 FQGTGA. DNA for the CDR3: TGTGCCAGCAGCCTAGCGGGAGGGATGATCAATGAGCAGTTCTTC. Translating gives CASSLAGGMINEQFF.

This clonotype was found many times. This sequence joins TRBV7-9 and TRBJ2-5, with TRBD1 matching over 8 bases. This CDR3 has 15 amino acids. V lost 5 bases and J lost 4; bases outside the gene matches: 9. Looked up from germline, CDR1 is SEHNR and CDR2 is FQNEAQ (reference sequence). In DNA form, the CDR3 reads TGTGCCAGCAGCCCCACCAGGGGGCAAGGAGAGACCCAGTACTTC. It specifies CASSPTRGQGETQYF.

This clonotype was detected ten times or more. The gene calls are TRBV21-1 and TRBJ2-5; the DNA was not compared with TRBD1, the D call given in the table. TRBV21-1 is an annotated pseudogene. The CDR3 covers 14 residues. The CDR3 DNA reads TGTGCCAGCCCCGGGGAGGCTGAGCAAGAGACCCAGTACTTC. This translates into CASPGEAEQETQYF.

The rearrangement links TRBV28 to TRBJ2-3, with 12 bases fitting TRBD2. With V trimmed by 5 bases and J by 5 bases, 8 bases remained unmatched. Looked up from germline, CDR1 is MDHEN and CDR2 is SYDVKM. The CDR3 runs to 16 residues. This chain's CDR3 is CASSLELAGGRDTQYF. DNA for the CDR3: TGTGCCAGCAGTCTCGAGCTAGCGGGAGGGCGAGATACGCAGTATTTT.

In its sample, this clonotype was seen many times. This sequence joins TRBV12-3 or TRBV12-4 and TRBJ2-6; no clear D gene. The V gene lost 6 bases and the J gene lost 0 bases, with 9 bases spanning the gap. The CDR3 length is 15 residues. The CDR3 reads CASSLYRSGANVLTF. For the CDR3, the DNA is TGTGCCAGCAGCCTCTATCGCTCTGGGGCCAACGTCCTGACTTTC.

This clonotype appeared many times. The V call is TRBV5-1, the J call TRBJ2-1, with 9 bases matching TRBD1. The CDR3 covers 15 residues. Germline V gene data show CDR1 as SGHRS and CDR2 as YFSETQ. Losses at the gene ends were 3 bases for V and 6 bases for J; bases not matched to a gene: 7. The CDR3: CASSSRQGGVNEQFF. CDR3 DNA: TGCGCCAGCAGCTCCCGACAGGGGGGCGTCAATGAGCAGTTCTTC.

At least ten counts were recorded for this clonotype. The chain carries TRBV6-2 or TRBV6-3 and TRBJ1-1; tentatively, D is TRBD1 (5 bases). Trimming left V 3 bases short and J 5 bases short, with 13 bases between. The CDR3 is made up of 14 amino acids. The germline V gene encodes CDR1 MNHEY and CDR2 SVGEGT. The CDR3 here is CASSYWGVSTEAFF. Written as DNA, the CDR3 is TGTGCCAGCAGTTATTGGGGGGTATCGACTGAAGCTTTCTTT.

The table lists this clonotype with many counts. The chain is built from TRBV7-2 and TRBJ2-2, with 7 bases matching TRBD2. The CDR3 loop spans 15 amino acids. Looked up from germline, CDR1 is SGHTA and CDR2 is FQGNSA. The V and J ends lost 1 base and 7 bases, in that order; junction bases with no gene match: 6. The CDR3 sequence is CASSLGLAEGGELFF. The CDR3 DNA follows: TGTGCCAGCAGCTTAGGCCTAGCGGAAGGCGGGGAGCTGTTTTTT.

At least ten counts were recorded for this clonotype. This chain connects TRBV12-3 or TRBV12-4 to TRBJ2-2; D ambiguous. The CDR3 loop spans 13 amino acids. Trimming removed 6 bases at V and 5 bases at J, with 10 bases between. The CDR3 protein is CASRNRMTGELFF. DNA for the CDR3: TGTGCCAGCAGAAATAGAATGACCGGGGAGCTGTTTTTT.

This clonotype was picked up many times. This chain connects TRBV19 to TRBJ1-1; D is unclear. The CDR3 extends over 12 amino acids. V was clipped by 8 bases and J by 4 bases, with 11 bases between them. Germline V CDR1 and CDR2: LNHDA, SQIVND (reference sequence). CDR3 DNA sequence: TGTGCCAGTGGGTGGGCGGCCACTGAAGCTTTCTTT. It is translated as CASGWAATEAFF.